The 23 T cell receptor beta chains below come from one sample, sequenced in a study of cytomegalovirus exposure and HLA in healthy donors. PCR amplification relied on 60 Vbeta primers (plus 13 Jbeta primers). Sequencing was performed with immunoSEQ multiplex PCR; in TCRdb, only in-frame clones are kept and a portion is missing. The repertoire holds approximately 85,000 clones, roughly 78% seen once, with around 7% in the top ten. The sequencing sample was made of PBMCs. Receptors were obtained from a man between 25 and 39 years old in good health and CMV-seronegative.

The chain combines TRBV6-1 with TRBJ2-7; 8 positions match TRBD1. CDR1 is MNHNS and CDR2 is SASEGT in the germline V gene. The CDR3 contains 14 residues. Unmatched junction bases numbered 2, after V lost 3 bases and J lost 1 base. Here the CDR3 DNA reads TGTGCCAGCAGTGAGGGGGACAGGTCCTACGAGCAGTACTTC. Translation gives CASSEGDRSYEQYF.

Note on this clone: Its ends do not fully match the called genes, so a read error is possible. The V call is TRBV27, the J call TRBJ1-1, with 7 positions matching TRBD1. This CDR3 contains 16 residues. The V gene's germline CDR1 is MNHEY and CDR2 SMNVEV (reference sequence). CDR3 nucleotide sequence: TGTGCCAGCGGTTTCAGACGCCTTAACAGGGGACAGAGGGCTTTCTTT. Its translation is CASGFRRLNRGQRAFF.

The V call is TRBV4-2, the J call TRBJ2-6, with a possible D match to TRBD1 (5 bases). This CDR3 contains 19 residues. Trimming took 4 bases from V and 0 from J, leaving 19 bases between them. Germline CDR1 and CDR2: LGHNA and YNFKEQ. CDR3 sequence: CASSPPLTDGFSGANVLTF. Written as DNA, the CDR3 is TGTGCCAGCAGCCCCCCCCTGACAGACGGTTTCTCTGGGGCCAACGTCCTGACTTTC.

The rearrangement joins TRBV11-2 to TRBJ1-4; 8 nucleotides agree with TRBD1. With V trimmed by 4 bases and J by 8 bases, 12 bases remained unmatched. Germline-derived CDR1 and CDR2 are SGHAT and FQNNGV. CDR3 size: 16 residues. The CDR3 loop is CASSYDRGVQSEKLFF. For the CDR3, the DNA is TGTGCCAGCAGCTACGACAGGGGCGTACAGAGCGAAAAACTGTTTTTT. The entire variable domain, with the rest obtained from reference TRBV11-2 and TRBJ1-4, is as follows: EAGVAQSPRYKIIEKRQSVAFWCNPISGHATLYWYQQILGQGPKLLIQFQNNGVVDDSQLPKDRFSAERLKGVDSTLKIQPAKLEDSAVYLCASSYDRGVQSEKLFFGSGTQLSVL.

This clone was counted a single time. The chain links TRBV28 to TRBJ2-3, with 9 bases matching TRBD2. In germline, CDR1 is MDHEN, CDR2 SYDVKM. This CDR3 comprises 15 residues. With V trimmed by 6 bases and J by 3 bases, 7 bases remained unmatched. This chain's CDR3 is CASRTSGGLTDTQYF. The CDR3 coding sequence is TGTGCCAGCAGAACGAGCGGGGGGCTTACAGATACGCAGTATTTT.

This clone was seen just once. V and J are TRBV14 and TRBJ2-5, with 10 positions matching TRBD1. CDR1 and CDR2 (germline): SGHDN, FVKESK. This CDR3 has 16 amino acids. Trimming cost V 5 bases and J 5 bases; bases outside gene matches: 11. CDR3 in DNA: TGTGCCAGCAGCGTCCGGGACAGGGGCTTATTTGAGACCCAGTACTTC. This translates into CASSVRDRGLFETQYF.

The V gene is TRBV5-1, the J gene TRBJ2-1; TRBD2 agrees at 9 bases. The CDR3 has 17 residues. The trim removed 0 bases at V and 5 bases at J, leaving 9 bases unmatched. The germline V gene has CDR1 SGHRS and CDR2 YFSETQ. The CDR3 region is CASSLEGRGGLDNEQFF. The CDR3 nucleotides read TGCGCCAGCAGCTTGGAGGGGCGGGGGGGCTTGGACAATGAGCAGTTCTTC.

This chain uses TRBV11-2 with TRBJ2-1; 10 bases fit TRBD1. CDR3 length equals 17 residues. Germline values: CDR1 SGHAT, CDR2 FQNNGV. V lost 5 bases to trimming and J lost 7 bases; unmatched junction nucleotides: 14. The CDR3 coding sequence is TGTGCCAGCAGCCTTCCGGGGGGGACAGGGGTGGTGAATGAGCAGTTCTTC. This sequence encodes CASSLPGGTGVVNEQFF.

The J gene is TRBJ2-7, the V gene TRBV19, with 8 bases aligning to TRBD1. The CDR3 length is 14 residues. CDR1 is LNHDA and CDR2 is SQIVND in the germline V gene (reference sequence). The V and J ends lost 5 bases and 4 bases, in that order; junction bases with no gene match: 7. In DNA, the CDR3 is TGTGCCAGTAGTTCGGCAGGGGGCGGGTACGAGCAGTACTTC. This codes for CASSSAGGGYEQYF. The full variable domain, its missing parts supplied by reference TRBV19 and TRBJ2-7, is DGGITQSPKYLFRKEGQNVTLSCEQNLNHDAMYWYRQDPGQGLRLIYYSQIVNDFQKGDIAEGYSVSREKKESFPLTVTSAQKNPTAFYLCASSSAGGGYEQYFGPGTRLTVT.

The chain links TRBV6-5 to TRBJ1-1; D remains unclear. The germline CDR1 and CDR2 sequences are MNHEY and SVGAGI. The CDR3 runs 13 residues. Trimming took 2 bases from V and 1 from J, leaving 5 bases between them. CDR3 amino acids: CASSYLRNTEAFF. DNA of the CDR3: TGTGCCAGCAGTTACCTCAGGAACACTGAAGCTTTCTTT.

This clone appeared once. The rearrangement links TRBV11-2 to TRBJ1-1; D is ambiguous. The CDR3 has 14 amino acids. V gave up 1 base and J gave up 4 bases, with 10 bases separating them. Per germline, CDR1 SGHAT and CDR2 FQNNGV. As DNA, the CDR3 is TGTGCCAGCAGCTTAGCTTTGCGAACCACTGAAGCTTTCTTT. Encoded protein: CASSLALRTTEAFF.

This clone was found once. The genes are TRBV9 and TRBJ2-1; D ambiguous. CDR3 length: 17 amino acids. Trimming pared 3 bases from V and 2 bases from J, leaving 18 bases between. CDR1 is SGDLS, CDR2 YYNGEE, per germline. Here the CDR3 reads CASSAPLTGGPYNEQFF. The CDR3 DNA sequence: TGTGCCAGCAGCGCCCCCCTGACCGGCGGTCCCTACAATGAGCAGTTCTTC.

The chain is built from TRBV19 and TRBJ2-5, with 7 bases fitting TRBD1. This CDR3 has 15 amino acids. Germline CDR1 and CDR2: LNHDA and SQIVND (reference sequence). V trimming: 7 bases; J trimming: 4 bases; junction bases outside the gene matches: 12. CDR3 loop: CASTPTPRDRETQYF. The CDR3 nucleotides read TGTGCCAGTACCCCAACCCCACGGGACAGAGAGACCCAGTACTTC.

CDR3 bases: TGTGCCAGCCTAGGGGGCTCGACAGATTCACCCCTCCACTTT. Its protein is CASLGGSTDSPLHF. This chain connects TRBV6-6 to TRBJ1-6; TRBD1 agrees at 7 bases. Germline V lookup: CDR1 MNHNY, CDR2 SVGAGI (reference sequence). CDR3 length: 14 amino acids. Trimming removed 8 bases from V and 8 bases from J; junction bases left unmatched: 9.

The CDR3 coding sequence is TGCGCCAGCAGCTTGGCGTTGGACAGCTACACCTTC. This encodes CASSLALDSYTF. This rearrangement joins TRBV5-1 to TRBJ1-2, with a tentative D call TRBD1 (5 bases). Trimming removed 0 bases from V and 9 bases from J, with 9 bases in between. Germline V gene data show CDR1 as SGHRS and CDR2 as YFSETQ. The CDR3 covers 12 residues.

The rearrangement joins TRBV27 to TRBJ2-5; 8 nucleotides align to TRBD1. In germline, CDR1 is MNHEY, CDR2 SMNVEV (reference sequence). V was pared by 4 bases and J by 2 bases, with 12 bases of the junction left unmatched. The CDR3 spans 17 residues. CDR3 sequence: CASSYGSGGLKQETQYF. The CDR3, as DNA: TGTGCCAGCAGTTACGGCTCAGGGGGCTTGAAACAAGAGACCCAGTACTTC.

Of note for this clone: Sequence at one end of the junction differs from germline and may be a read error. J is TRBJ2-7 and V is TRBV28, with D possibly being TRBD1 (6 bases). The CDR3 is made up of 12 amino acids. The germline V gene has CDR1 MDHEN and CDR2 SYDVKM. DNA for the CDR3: TGCTTGACCAGGGGATTTTCCTACGAGCAGTACTTC. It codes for CLTRGFSYEQYF.

The CDR3 is CASSLAQGNTGELFF. The CDR3, as DNA: TGCGCCAGCAGCTTGGCCCAGGGAAACACCGGGGAGCTGTTTTTT. The chain recombines TRBV5-1 with TRBJ2-2, with D possibly being TRBD1 (5 bases). V was trimmed by 0 bases and J by 2 bases, leaving 8 bases between them. Germline CDR1 and CDR2: SGHRS and YFSETQ. The CDR3 runs 15 residues.

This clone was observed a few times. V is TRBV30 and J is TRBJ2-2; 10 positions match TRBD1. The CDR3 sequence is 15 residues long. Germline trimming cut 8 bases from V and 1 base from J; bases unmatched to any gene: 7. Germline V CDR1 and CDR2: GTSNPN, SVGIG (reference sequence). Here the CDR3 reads CARMGQGQNTGELFF. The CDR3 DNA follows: TGTGCCCGGATGGGACAGGGGCAGAACACCGGGGAGCTGTTTTTT.

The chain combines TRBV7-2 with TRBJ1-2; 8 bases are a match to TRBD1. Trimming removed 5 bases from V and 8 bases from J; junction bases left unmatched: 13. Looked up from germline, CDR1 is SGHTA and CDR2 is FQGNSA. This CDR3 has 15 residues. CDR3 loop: CASSLAETGARGYTF. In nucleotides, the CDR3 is TGTGCCAGCAGCCTGGCCGAGACAGGGGCTAGGGGCTACACCTTC.

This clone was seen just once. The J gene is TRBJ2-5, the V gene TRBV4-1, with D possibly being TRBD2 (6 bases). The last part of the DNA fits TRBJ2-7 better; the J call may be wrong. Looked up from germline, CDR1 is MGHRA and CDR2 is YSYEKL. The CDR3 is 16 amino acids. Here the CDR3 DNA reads TGCGCCAGCAGCGAAACGGAGGGCGGTAGCTCCTACGAGCAGTACTTC. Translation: CASSETEGGSSYEQYF.

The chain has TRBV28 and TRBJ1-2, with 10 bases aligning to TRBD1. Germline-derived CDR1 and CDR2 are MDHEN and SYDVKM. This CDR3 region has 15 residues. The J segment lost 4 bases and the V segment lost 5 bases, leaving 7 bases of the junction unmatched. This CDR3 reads CASSPGQGVFYGYTF. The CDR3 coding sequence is TGTGCCAGCAGTCCAGGACAGGGGGTATTCTATGGCTACACCTTC.

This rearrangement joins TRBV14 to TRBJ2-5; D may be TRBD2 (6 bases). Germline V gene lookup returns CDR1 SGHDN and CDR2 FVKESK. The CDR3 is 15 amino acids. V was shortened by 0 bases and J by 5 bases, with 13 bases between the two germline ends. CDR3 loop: CASSQDRTAGETQYF. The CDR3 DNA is TGTGCCAGCAGCCAAGATAGGACGGCGGGGGAGACCCAGTACTTC.